The T cell receptor beta chain described here comes from a study of cytomegalovirus exposure and HLA in healthy donors (dated by TCRdb to 2015 to 2018). With regard to the full study: An earlier analysis of 587 of the donors reported 276 Gb of sequence data and 117 million unique TCR beta sequences obtained from about 179 million T cells. Donor age, sex, ethnicity and CMV serostatus were compiled alongside the repertoire data. A later analysis re-examined previously published TCR beta repertoires from just over 650 donors and added high-resolution HLA genotyping to investigate patterns of TCR occurrence. The study was designed to test whether signatures of past pathogen exposure could be identified by cataloging public T cell receptors. Class I and class II HLA loci were covered by the typing at four-digit resolution. In an earlier analysis of 500 to 650 of the donors, high-throughput TCR beta sequencing was used to judge whether each TCR beta V gene segment behaved as functional or pseudogenic. Along with the approximately 620-subject first cohort, a separate validation cohort of 120 different subjects was used. Using immunosequencing, the study profiled T cell repertoires from 666 subjects and related those repertoires to cytomegalovirus serostatus. Rather than using new phenotypic data, the later analysis identified candidate immune exposures from TCR beta sequences and from how often those sequences occurred across donors. A later genetic analysis used genome-wide SNP genotypes for about 55% of the 666 donors, treating that subset as a discovery cohort. Among 398 genotyped donors of the cohort, an average of 235,054 unique TCR beta nucleotide sequences were sequenced per donor, roughly 18% of them non-productive. About five DR-DQ haplotypes were handled as single units for association and clustering, since linkage in the cohort was strong. About 300 gigabases of sequencing data and some 85 million unique TCR sequences were included in an early release covering about 700 HLA-typed donors. Typing coverage varied by locus: roughly 629-630 donors for A, B, C, DRB1 and DQB1; roughly 500 for DQA1; more than 600 for DPA1; 450 to 480 for DPB1. Among the roughly 400 genotyped donors, 75% to 90% belonged to the genetic ancestry cluster associated with self-reported Caucasian donors. The study combined high-throughput TCR immunosequencing, statistical association of individual TCRs with disease status, and machine learning to predict cytomegalovirus infection status. Every discovery cohort repertoire had been produced on one sequencing platform. What the authors observed across the whole study: The authors suggested that the approach could potentially be extended to other disease states and immunological phenotypes. Because counts were too low, seventeen rarely observed V segments, including chromosome 9 orphons, were left out of the earlier analysis of 587 of the donors. In a later analysis, TCR association rates were found to vary across HLA loci, with the most associated TCRs seen for DRB1 alleles and the fewest for HLA-C alleles. In an earlier analysis of more than 500 of the donors, most TCR beta V segments appeared in productive rearrangements about 87% or about 30% of the time, broadly matching IMGT annotations. Presence/absence analyses assumed roughly uniform sequencing depth across donors, an assumption that may not hold. A later analysis associated about 18,000 TCR beta sequences with specific HLA alleles at a false discovery rate of 0.05. Across donors, most TCR sequences were observed very rarely, whereas some public TCRs were present in many individuals. An association between a missense DCLRE1C variant and V-gene and J-gene trimming of TCR beta chains was found in a later genetic analysis and replicated in an independent cohort. Because HLA typing was unavailable for some donors at each locus, only the typed subset was used in association tests. A later genetic analysis reported fewer N-insertions in productive TCRs among donors in an Asian-associated ancestry cluster than the approximately 700-donor mean. A later analysis found that HLA-associated TCR beta chains were more clonally expanded and had lower generation probabilities than equally common non-associated chains. A cluster of highly shared sequence variants was judged likely to be a technical artifact of the sequencing pipeline. For the cohort, immune exposure information was limited to CMV serostatus. The study listed 164 TCR beta chains as associated with cytomegalovirus. This cohort had only TCR beta chains sequenced, and the lack of alpha or paired-chain data limited which features could be detected. A further reported finding was that TCR beta sequences accurately predicted the HLA-A and HLA-B alleles for most subjects in the first cohort. Correlated functional status among segregating V segments might be attributable to linkage disequilibrium, but an unknown experimental factor could not be ruled out. According to a later analysis, most CMV-associated TCR beta chains appeared to be HLA-restricted, and the HLA associations seemed to be driven largely by CMV exposure. A later analysis reported that several top co-occurrence clusters appeared linked to parvovirus B19, influenza, CMV and Epstein-Barr virus. Some IMGT-functional V segments, including TRBV6-2 and TRBV6-3, could not be distinguished by the 87-base-pair reads and were therefore excluded. In both the original and validation cohorts, the classifier was reported to diagnose cytomegalovirus status with high specificity and sensitivity. In vitro tests confirmed that a few of the cytomegalovirus-associated TCR beta chains recognize cytomegalovirus antigens. Assigning TCR associations to individual alleles was difficult when HLA alleles, especially DR and DQ, strongly co-occurred.

The method behind the library was the immunoSEQ multiplex PCR assay. For the multiplex PCR, a mixture combining 60 forward primers for TCR Vbeta segments and 13 reverse primers for TCR Jbeta segments was used. Amplification of the CDR3 region of rearranged TCR beta genes was performed with a multiplex PCR assay on genomic DNA. The amplified TCR beta libraries were sequenced on the Illumina HiSeq System as 87-base-pair reads. As for the authors' bioinformatics: A later analysis tallied 75 million to 85 million unique TCR beta chains across the 660 or so repertoires, and around 12 million of those chains were shared by two or more donors. A nearest-neighbor algorithm error-corrected the raw reads and collapsed the reads into unique sequences, merging closely related sequences to remove PCR and sequencing errors. To assign V, D and J gene segments, CDR3 sequences were aligned to IMGT reference sequences. For a sequence to be retained, at least a six-nucleotide match to both a V gene segment and a J gene segment was required. Rearrangements were called productive when the CDR3 lacked stop codons and stayed in frame with V and J; all others were non-productive. CDR3 was defined by IMGT convention, running from the second conserved V-encoded cysteine to the conserved J-encoded phenylalanine. The earlier analysis of more than 450 of the donors excluded sequences that lacked an unambiguous match to a single V gene segment. In an earlier analysis of several hundred of the donors, a V segment was called functional when productive rearrangements were above 56.7%, and segregating when the standard deviation between donors exceeded 5%. A statistical classification framework was developed to diagnose cytomegalovirus status using the catalog of TCR beta chain sequences. In a later analysis, V and J genes were assigned by comparing TCR nucleotide sequences against IMGT/GENE-DB human TR gene sequences. The TCRdist pipeline was used in a later analysis to assign CDR3 sequences and most-parsimonious VDJ recombination scenarios. In a later analysis, each TCR beta chain was defined by its CDR3 amino acid sequence together with its V-gene family, and reads without a unique V-gene family were excluded. A later analysis removed 600 or so highly shared, low-generation-probability nucleotide sequences to deal with suspected cross-contamination and a sequencing artifact. A later analysis calculated a clonal expansion index for each public chain from normalized within-repertoire ranks of inferred template counts. In a later analysis, generation probabilities were computed with a VDJ recombination model fitted to out-of-frame rearrangements, and the resulting probabilities were checked against IGoR. A later analysis scored TCR-TCR, TCR-HLA and TCR-CMV co-occurrence with hypergeometric tests, applying a repertoire-size bias correction to TCR pairs. A later analysis estimated false discovery rates by permuting HLA or CMV assignments 20 times. In a later analysis, co-occurring TCRs were grouped with DBSCAN, and TCRdist sequence similarity was added when clustering was performed within HLA-allele-positive subsets. For co-occurrence clustering, repertoires with fewer than 30,000 or more than 120,000 public chains were excluded, along with 5 or 6 repertoires with anomalous nucleotide sharing. The clones in this table, taken by TCRdb from immuneACCESS, are in-frame only. Not every clone is retained; where verified, under half of the shortfall comes from an unresolved V gene, and the cause of the rest is unknown. That table supplies the V and J calls and clone size; D and trimming were determined from the DNA. For this sample the table gives some 180,000 clones, of which under 85% were detected only once. Clones ranked in the top ten supply about 4.9% of the sample.

The cohort consisted of more than 650 healthy bone marrow donors. All cohort members were sampled while nominally healthy, although unrecorded immune exposures were likely present. The donor was CMV seropositive and belonged to the group of more than 250 seropositive cohort members. A peripheral blood sample was collected from each donor, and TCR beta sequencing was performed on peripheral blood mononuclear cells. Genomic DNA extraction from the blood cell samples was performed with the Qiagen DNeasy Blood Extraction Kit. Counted from cysteine to phenylalanine, this CDR3 has 17 amino acids. Of the read, only the CDR3 DNA is kept; its 51 bases are in frame from base 1. The germline V and J ends show losses of 5 bases and 0 bases respectively, and no gene match explains 12 bases of the junction. CDR1 and CDR2, per the germline V gene (reference sequence), are GTSNPN and SVGIG. Comments on this clone: The antigen it recognizes is unknown. No base qualities exist here, and no much larger clone lies one base off it.

The chain uses TRBV30 and TRBJ2-4; 8 central bases correspond to TRBD1. This TCR derives from a woman aged 18-29 years in good health and CMV-seropositive. The sequencing sample was made of PBMCs. In nucleotides, the sequence is TGTGCCTGGTCCCGGGACAGGTCGAACCTAGCCAAAAACATTCAGTACTTC. Protein translation: CAWSRDRSNLAKNIQYF.